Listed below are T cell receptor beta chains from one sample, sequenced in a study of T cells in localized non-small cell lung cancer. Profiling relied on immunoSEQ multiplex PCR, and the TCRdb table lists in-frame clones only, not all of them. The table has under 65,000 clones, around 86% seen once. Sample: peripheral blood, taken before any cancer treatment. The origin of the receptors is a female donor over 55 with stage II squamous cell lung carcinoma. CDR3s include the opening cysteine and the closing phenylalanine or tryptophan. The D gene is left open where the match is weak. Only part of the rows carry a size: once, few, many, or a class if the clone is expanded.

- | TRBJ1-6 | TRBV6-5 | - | CASSEGMGGPPLHF | TGTGCCAGCAGTGAAGGGATGGGGGGCCCACCCCTCCACTTT
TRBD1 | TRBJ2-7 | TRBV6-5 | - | CASSSGTGYSYF | TGTGCCAGCAGTTCCGGGACAGGGTACTCCTACTTC
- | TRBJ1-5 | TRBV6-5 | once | CASSYGLGNQPQHF | TGTGCCAGCAGTTACGGTTTGGGCAATCAGCCCCAGCATTTT
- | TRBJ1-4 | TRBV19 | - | CASGELPNEKLFF | TGTGCCAGCGGGGAGTTGCCTAATGAAAAACTGTTTTTT
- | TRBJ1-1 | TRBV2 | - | CASSESGAGVNTEAFF | TGTGCCAGCAGTGAAAGTGGTGCAGGGGTGAACACTGAAGCTTTCTTT
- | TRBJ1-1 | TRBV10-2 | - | CASRDGTVNTEAFF | TGCGCCAGCAGAGACGGGACCGTGAACACTGAAGCTTTCTTT
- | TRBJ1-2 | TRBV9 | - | CASSHSTGPYPYGYTF | TGTGCCAGCAGCCATTCGACAGGACCGTACCCCTATGGCTACACCTTC
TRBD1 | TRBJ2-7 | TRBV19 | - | CASSPRTGGRDGEQYF | TGTGCCAGTAGTCCCAGGACAGGGGGCCGGGACGGCGAGCAGTACTTC
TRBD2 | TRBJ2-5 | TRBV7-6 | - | CASRPVWRGGYETQYF | TGTGCCAGCAGACCAGTATGGCGGGGGGGTTACGAGACCCAGTACTTC
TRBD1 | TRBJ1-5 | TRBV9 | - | CASSVGTGSNQPQHF | TGTGCCAGCAGCGTCGGGACAGGTAGCAATCAGCCCCAGCATTTT
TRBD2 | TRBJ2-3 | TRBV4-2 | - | CASSQDPGASGADTQYF | TGTGCCAGCAGCCAAGATCCGGGGGCTAGCGGGGCAGATACGCAGTATTTT
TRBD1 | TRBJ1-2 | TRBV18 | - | CASSRDRGHGYTF | TGTGCCAGCTCACGGGACAGGGGGCATGGCTACACCTTC
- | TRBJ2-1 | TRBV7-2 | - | CASSLGRNGEQFF | TGTGCCAGCAGCTTAGGCAGGAACGGTGAGCAGTTCTTC
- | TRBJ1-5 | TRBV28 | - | CASSFSGSNQPQHF | TGTGCCAGCAGTTTTTCAGGGAGCAATCAGCCCCAGCATTTT
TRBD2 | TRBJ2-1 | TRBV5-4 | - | CASSAGTNYNEQFF | TGTGCCAGCAGCGCCGGGACTAACTACAATGAGCAGTTCTTC
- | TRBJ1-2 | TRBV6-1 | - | CASSEGTSPFGGYTF | TGTGCCAGCAGTGAAGGGACTTCTCCTTTCGGGGGCTACACCTTC
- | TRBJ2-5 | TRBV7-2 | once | CASSYSGRKETQYF | TGTGCCAGCAGCTACTCCGGGAGAAAGGAGACCCAGTACTTC